This T cell receptor beta chain was retrieved from a study of Tregs in tolerant kidney transplant recipients (dated by TCRdb to about 2019). Regarding the research as a whole: The study used TCRbeta sequencing to identify donor-specific regulatory T cells before combined kidney and bone marrow transplantation, then tracked those cells after transplant. Broader findings and caveats from the paper: Donor-specific Treg expansion was found to exceed global Treg expansion in tolerant patients, suggesting antigen-driven rather than nonspecific expansion. Biological reproducibility was not directly addressed, though technical replication error appeared minimal. The study was limited by small patient numbers, and the findings need validation in larger populations and under other immunosuppression protocols. The most biologically relevant and donor-specific TCRbeta repertoire appeared to be identified by expanding Tregs with activated donor B cells. Because the PCR primers were changed over time for some patients, nucleotide-level comparison could not be performed across the samples from those patients.

For TCRbeta CDR3 sequencing, genomic DNA from the sorted cells was extracted using the QIAGEN DNeasy Blood and Tissue Kit. High-throughput TCRbeta CDR3 sequencing, including PCR amplification with bias correction and internal controls, was performed commercially through immunoSEQ. As for how the authors treated the data: A unique productive TCRbeta sequence was defined by the CDR3 nucleotide sequence when primers matched, and otherwise by the CDR3 amino acid sequence together with the Vbeta and Jbeta genes. To correct sorting error, sequences shared between sorted populations at a frequency ratio of 2:1 or less were removed; the rest were assigned to the higher population. A sequence was defined as donor-reactive if the sequence was expanded at least 5-fold in CFSE-low cells compared with unstimulated cells and had a frequency of at least 0.01% in CFSE-low cells. Jensen-Shannon divergence calculated on the top 100 TCRbeta sequences ranked by frequency was used to measure repertoire divergence. When a sample had multiple sequencing runs, each run was corrected for sorting error separately and the runs were then pooled. Entries here come from immuneACCESS through TCRdb and include only in-frame sequences with V and J called. Some clones fail to appear in such tables; in the studies checked, an unresolved V gene covers under half of the shortfall, and the cause of the remainder is unknown. Clone size and V and J calls were adopted from that table, with D and trimming inferred from the DNA. Present in this sample are nearly 50,000 clones, more than 70% of which were seen just once. Jointly, the top ten make up about 16% of the sample.

Concerning this clone: This receptor's antigen is unknown. Nothing much larger sits one base from this clone, and base qualities are not available.

From the cysteine up to the phenylalanine, the CDR3 has a length of 12 residues. The read is trimmed to its CDR3 DNA, 36 bases read in frame from base 1. Relative to germline, V is missing 7 bases and J is missing 6 bases, with 2 bases of the junction outside any gene match. CDR1 and CDR2 were assigned from the germline V gene as LGHNA and YNFKEQ. Transplants used related donors with nonmyeloablative bone marrow transplantation; mixed chimerism was transient in the human trials. Unstimulated Tregs (CD4+CD25+CD127-), CD4+ non-Tregs (CD4+CD25-), CD4 and CD8 cells were FACS-sorted from thawed PBMCs. The patients were a few recipients of combined kidney and bone marrow transplants from the ITN036ST trial, and samples were available only from these trial subjects. Healthy control blood was separated into PBMCs by Ficoll density gradient and cryopreserved, and patient PBMCs were collected both before and after transplant.

The chain is assembled from TRBV4-2 and TRBJ2-2; 7 junctional bases match TRBD1. This clonotype was sampled from a human patient who received a combined kidney and bone marrow transplant. Once a transplant has taken place, some T cells may be donor derived. The sample in question was CD8+ T cells from blood (PBMCs), obtained 12 months after the transplant. The DNA reads as follows: TGTGCCAGCAACAGGGGCGCCGGGGAGCTGTTTTTT. This codes for CASNRGAGELFF.